The 26 T cell receptor beta chains reported below all come from one sample, sequenced in a study of blood T cells in healthy people across ages. The second PCR ran about 6 to 12 cycles with a sample-barcoded 5' primer and J-beta primers. MiXCR, applied by TCRdb to the 5' RACE reads, yields one record per CDR3 protein. The sample lists 660,000 or so distinct CDR3 sequences; around three fifths were seen once. The sequenced sample was blood. The receptors originated from a man between 60 and 70 years old in good health.

The rearrangement joins TRBV5-1 to TRBJ2-6; 10 bases agree with TRBD1. Looked up from germline, CDR1 is SGHRS and CDR2 is YFSETQ. The CDR3 has 19 amino acids. Unmatched junction bases numbered 10, after V lost 4 bases and J lost 0 bases. The CDR3 DNA reads TGCGCCAGCAGCCCCCGACAGGGGGCTACTAGCTCTGGGGCCAACGTCCTGACTTTC. Translating gives CASSPRQGATSSGANVLTF.

This clonotype was counted only a few times. The chain employs TRBV20-1 and TRBJ2-5; no clear D. The CDR3 is 12 amino acids. CDR1 is DFQATT, CDR2 SNEGSKA, per germline (reference sequence). The V end lost 6 bases, the J end lost 5 bases, and 13 bases lay between the germline ends. CDR3 bases: TGCAGTGCCAGACCTAAACAGGAGACCCAGTACTTC. Encoded protein: CSARPKQETQYF.

The J gene is TRBJ2-3, the V gene TRBV5-1; 10 nucleotides agree with TRBD1. With 5 bases clipped from V and 8 bases from J, the junction kept 8 bases outside the gene matches. CDR1 is SGHRS, CDR2 YFSETQ, per germline. This CDR3 is built from 14 residues. The CDR3 reads CASSHGQGEGTQYF. Here the CDR3 DNA reads TGCGCCAGCAGTCATGGACAGGGGGAAGGTACGCAGTATTTT. Full variable domain (outside the CDR3, taken from reference TRBV5-1 and TRBJ2-3): KAGVTQTPRYLIKTRGQQVTLSCSPISGHRSVSWYQQTPGQGLQFLFEYFSETQRNKGNFPGRFSGRQFSNSRSEMNVSTLELGDSALYLCASSHGQGEGTQYFGPGTRLTVL.

In its sample, this clonotype was seen many times. The CDR3 region is CASRGYNEQFF. The CDR3 DNA reads as TGTGCCAGCAGGGGTTACAATGAGCAGTTCTTC. The chain couples TRBV2 to TRBJ2-1; D is uncertain. The CDR3 is 11 amino acids. V was clipped by 6 bases and J by 4 bases, with 4 bases between them. Looked up from germline, CDR1 is SNHLY and CDR2 is FYNNEI.

With regard to this clonotype: A much bigger clone sits one base away, suggesting this may be a read error. The rearrangement uses TRBV6-2 or TRBV6-3 and TRBJ2-5, with 8 positions matching TRBD2. Germline CDR1 and CDR2: MNHEY and SVGEGT. Unmatched junction bases numbered 16, after V lost 7 bases and J lost 6 bases. This CDR3 spans 16 amino acids. The CDR3 sequence is CASTDSLAGLVKTQYF. The CDR3 DNA sequence: TGTGCCAGCACCGACTCCCTGGCGGGACTAGTAAAGACCCAGTACTTC.

The rearrangement uses TRBV29-1 and TRBJ2-3; 8 nucleotides line up with TRBD2. The germline CDR1 and CDR2 sequences are SQVTM and ANQGSEA. Trimming removed 5 bases from V and 2 bases from J; junction bases left unmatched: 12. This CDR3 is 16 amino acids long. Here the CDR3 DNA reads TGCAGCGTTCAACCCCCCGAGCGGGGGTACACAGATACGCAGTATTTT. Amino acids: CSVQPPERGYTDTQYF.

The chain carries TRBV4-1 and TRBJ2-7; TRBD1 matches 8 bases. This CDR3 comprises 16 residues. CDR1 and CDR2 from the germline V gene are MGHRA and YSYEKL. V was clipped by 4 bases and J by 2 bases; unmatched bases: 10. In DNA form, the CDR3 reads TGCGCCAGCAGCCCCGGGACAGGAGGAAATACCTACGAGCAGTACTTC. Translating gives CASSPGTGGNTYEQYF.

DNA for the CDR3: TGCAGCCTGGGAGCAGGGAACAATGAGCAGTTCTTC. Translated, it gives CSLGAGNNEQFF. The chain uses TRBV29-1 and TRBJ2-1; D may match TRBD1 or TRBD2 (5 bases each). V was clipped by 8 bases and J by 5 bases, with 13 bases between them. The V gene's germline CDR1 is SQVTM and CDR2 ANQGSEA. The CDR3 loop spans 12 amino acids.

This clonotype was seen just once. The rearrangement uses TRBV12-3 or TRBV12-4 and TRBJ2-3; 8 nucleotides agree with TRBD2. V was pared by 5 bases and J by 5 bases, with 18 bases of the junction left unmatched. The CDR3 contains 18 residues. The CDR3 here is CASSPRRSSGIAGDTQYF. CDR3 DNA: TGTGCCAGCAGTCCGCGTCGGAGTAGCGGGATTGCGGGAGATACGCAGTATTTT.

The rearrangement uses TRBV6-1 and TRBJ2-1; D is undetermined. In germline, CDR1 is MNHNS, CDR2 SASEGT. The V end was cut by 3 bases, the J end by 0 bases, with 9 bases between. This CDR3 region has 15 residues. The CDR3 is CASSEAPNSYNEQFF. CDR3 coding DNA: TGTGCCAGCAGTGAGGCCCCCAACTCCTACAATGAGCAGTTCTTC.

This clonotype was counted only a few times. The chain is built from TRBV15 and TRBJ2-7; D is unclear. The CDR3 runs to 14 residues. Trimming cost V 0 bases and J 7 bases, with 13 bases left between them. Germline assignment: CDR1 LNHNV and CDR2 YYDKDF (reference sequence). The CDR3 region has the DNA TGTGCCACCAGCAGAGATCTATCGGCTCCAGAGCAGTACTTC. This translates into CATSRDLSAPEQYF.

This clonotype was counted at least ten times. The V gene is TRBV6-5, the J gene TRBJ2-7; 11 nucleotides match TRBD1. V was clipped by 4 bases and J by 2 bases; unmatched bases: 4. The germline gives CDR1 MNHEY, CDR2 SVGAGI. There are 15 residues in the CDR3. The CDR3 reads CASSSQGQGAYEQYF. The CDR3 DNA follows: TGTGCCAGCAGTTCGCAGGGACAGGGGGCCTACGAGCAGTACTTC.

J is TRBJ2-7 and V is TRBV6-5, with 8 bases fitting TRBD2. This CDR3 comprises 16 residues. V lost 5 bases and J lost 0; bases outside the gene matches: 9. Germline lookup yields CDR1 MNHEY and CDR2 SVGAGI. CDR3 amino acids: CASSTAGGTGSYEQYF. The CDR3, as DNA: TGTGCCAGCAGTACTGCGGGGGGCACGGGCTCCTACGAGCAGTACTTC.

The chain couples TRBV29-1 to TRBJ1-4; TRBD1 matches at 9 bases. The junction had 9 bases not matched to a gene; V was cut back by 5 bases and J by 8 bases. Germline V gene sequence: CDR1 SQVTM, CDR2 ANQGSEA. CDR3 length: 14 amino acids. CDR3 sequence reads: CSVPPGQGVEKLFF. As DNA, the CDR3 is TGCAGCGTTCCGCCGGGACAGGGCGTGGAAAAACTGTTTTTT.

This rearrangement joins TRBV29-1 to TRBJ1-3; possibly TRBD1 for D (5 bases). The CDR3 has 14 amino acids. The V gene lost 6 bases and the J gene lost 0 bases, with 12 bases spanning the gap. Germline-derived CDR1 and CDR2 are SQVTM and ANQGSEA. The CDR3 sequence: CSVRRDYSGNTIYF. CDR3 coding DNA: TGCAGCGTCAGACGGGACTACTCTGGAAACACCATATATTTT.

Details on this clonotype: The junction does not match germline at one end; this may be a read error. CDR3 nucleotide sequence: TGTAGTGCTAGAGATCTGCGGGCATACAATGAGCAGTTCTTC. Residues: CSARDLRAYNEQFF. This rearrangement joins TRBV20-1 to TRBJ2-1, with D maybe TRBD2 (5 bases). Germline V gene data show CDR1 as DFQATT and CDR2 as SNEGSKA (reference sequence). The CDR3 runs 14 residues.

The gene calls are TRBV6-5 and TRBJ2-3; D not resolved. This CDR3 spans 11 amino acids. V lost 8 bases and J 8 bases, leaving 11 bases between the germline ends. Looked up from germline, CDR1 is MNHEY and CDR2 is SVGAGI. In DNA form, the CDR3 reads TGTGCCAGCGGTAGGATCGGTACGCAGTATTTT. Residues: CASGRIGTQYF.

This chain connects TRBV6-2 or TRBV6-3 to TRBJ2-7; D possibly corresponds to TRBD1 (7 bases). Germline CDR1 reads MNHEY; CDR2 reads SVGEGT. Trimming took off 7 bases at V and 4 bases at J, with 20 bases between the two ends. The CDR3 contains 15 residues. The CDR3 is CASTQGTPPIYEQYF. CDR3 bases: TGTGCCAGCACACAGGGGACTCCCCCCATTTACGAGCAGTACTTC.

V usage is TRBV20-1 and J usage is TRBJ2-1; maybe TRBD2 (7 bases). CDR3 length: 15 residues. Between the trimmed V and J ends, which lost 0 bases and 4 bases, there was a span of 13 bases. Germline V gene sequence: CDR1 DFQATT, CDR2 SNEGSKA (reference sequence). CDR3 in amino acids: CSARDFGGQYNEQFF. In DNA, the CDR3 is TGCAGTGCTAGAGATTTCGGGGGGCAATACAATGAGCAGTTCTTC.

This clonotype came up a few times. The chain couples TRBV7-8 to TRBJ2-1; D may be TRBD2 (7 bases). Germline V gene lookup returns CDR1 SGHVS and CDR2 FQNEAQ. The CDR3 consists of 14 residues. V lost 0 bases and J 8 bases, leaving 11 bases between the germline ends. The CDR3 DNA reads as TGTGCCAGCAGCTTAGCGGGGGGGCTGGATGAGCAGTTCTTC. Protein: CASSLAGGLDEQFF.

The chain employs TRBV29-1 and TRBJ1-1; D remains ambiguous. Trimming took 0 bases from V and 0 from J, leaving 11 bases between them. Germline CDR1 SQVTM, CDR2 ANQGSEA. The length of the CDR3 is 15 residues. The CDR3 loop reads CSVEDRRLLNTEAFF. The CDR3 nucleotides are TGCAGCGTTGAAGATCGTAGGCTTTTGAACACTGAAGCTTTCTTT.

This clonotype is a singleton in its sample. This chain links TRBV11-3 with TRBJ2-1, with TRBD2 identical over 7 bases. Germline assignment: CDR1 SGHNT and CDR2 YENEEA. Unmatched junction bases numbered 6, after V lost 1 base and J lost 0 bases. There are 17 residues in the CDR3. The CDR3, as DNA: TGTGCCAGCAGCTTAGCGGGAGGCACGAGCTCCTACAATGAGCAGTTCTTC. This codes for CASSLAGGTSSYNEQFF.

V and J are TRBV12-3 or TRBV12-4 and TRBJ1-6; weak D call: TRBD1 (5 bases). The CDR3 runs to 12 residues. Between the trimmed V and J ends, which lost 3 bases and 9 bases, there was a span of 6 bases. CDR3 protein: CASSFQGSPLHF. Here the CDR3 DNA reads TGTGCCAGCAGTTTTCAGGGTTCACCCCTCCACTTT.

The chain couples TRBV4-1 to TRBJ2-7; D is ambiguous. Germline CDR1 reads MGHRA; CDR2 reads YSYEKL. V gave up 0 bases and J gave up 3 bases, with 18 bases separating them. CDR3 size: 17 residues. CDR3 coding DNA: TGCGCCAGCAGCCAAGATCTCGGCAACCCACTCCTCTACGAGCAGTACTTC. This encodes CASSQDLGNPLLYEQYF.

The chain couples TRBV6-1 to TRBJ2-3, with TRBD2 matching over 8 bases. CDR1 and CDR2 from the germline V gene are MNHNS and SASEGT. The junction had 7 bases not matched to a gene; V was cut back by 6 bases and J by 2 bases. The CDR3 runs to 15 residues. The CDR3: CASSKSGGITDTQYF. The CDR3 DNA follows: TGTGCCAGCAGCAAGAGCGGGGGAATCACAGATACGCAGTATTTT.

The chain employs TRBV2 and TRBJ2-1; a weak D match, TRBD1 (6 bases). V was trimmed by 9 bases and J by 4 bases, leaving 10 bases between them. CDR1 and CDR2 (germline): SNHLY, FYNNEI. The CDR3 spans 12 residues. This CDR3 is CASFQGYNEQFF. CDR3 nucleotide sequence: TGTGCCAGTTTCCAGGGGTACAATGAGCAGTTCTTC.